The following is a T cell receptor beta chain sequence with its context. The germline V gene encodes CDR1 MNHEY and CDR2 SVGAGI. V was clipped by 8 bases and J by 5 bases, with 19 bases between them. This CDR3 is built from 14 residues. Methods used by the authors: Reference gene primer amplification gave nucleated cell count estimates. Clones were sequenced by immunoSEQ multiplex PCR, and TCRdb holds only the in-frame ones, with some missing. V, J and clone size are taken as reported in that table, and D and trimming were inferred from the DNA itself. The table shows tens of thousands of clones, with roughly 90% occurring only once. This sample is part of a study of blood T cell repertoires in COVID-19. Study context: Spain, Italy and the United States supplied samples that represented acute and convalescent COVID-19. PBMCs, B-cell-depleted T cells, or T cells provided the cDNA or gDNA that made up the material.

This rearrangement joins TRBV6-5 to TRBJ2-7; the D is unclear. This sequence originates from a man aged 70-80 years with acute or convalescent COVID-19. Sequencing was done on a sample of peripheral blood. In DNA, the CDR3 is TGTGCCAGCGATGGGCTCGTAAGGATCCACGAGCAGTACTTC. Protein: CASDGLVRIHEQYF.